The clone carrying this T cell receptor beta chain has just a few counts. TCRdb's table, derived via immunoSEQ multiplex PCR, lists solely in-frame clones and lacks some. Among 8,500 to 13,000 clones listed, roughly three quarters were seen once. The record originates from a study of OX40 agonist ivuxolimab in advanced cancers. CDR1 SQVTM and CDR2 ANQGSEA come from the germline V gene. The CDR3 contains 11 residues. Autoimmune disease history or systemic immunosuppression led to patients being barred. This receptor was identified in an adult with an advanced solid tumor such as melanoma, head and neck, liver or kidney cancer. The chain has TRBV29-1 and TRBJ1-1; no clear D. The source was CD4+ or CD8+ T cells sorted from blood, collected in a trial of the OX40 agonist ivuxolimab. The CDR3: CLIVLNTEAFF. The CDR3 DNA sequence: TGCCTTATTGTGCTGAACACTGAAGCTTTCTTT. The whole variable domain, filled in from reference TRBV29-1 and TRBJ1-1, reads SAVISQKPSRDICQRGTSLTIQCQVDSQVTMMFWYRQQPGQSLTLIATANQGSEATYESGFVIDKFPISRPNLTFSTLTVSNMSPEDSSIYLCLIVLNTEAFFGQGTRLTVV.